This note documents a single T cell receptor beta chain sequence. What it binds is not known. Deep was the level at which the assay was run. Genomic DNA of every subset was divided equally among multiple immunoSEQ plates. Repertoires were generated with immunoSEQ multiplex PCR, while TCRdb's copy carries only in-frame clones and drops some. The sample includes over a million clones, roughly 96% of them seen just once. Trimming pared 3 bases from V and 7 bases from J, leaving 13 bases between. Germline V gene sequence: CDR1 ENHRY, CDR2 SYGVKD. This CDR3 is 13 amino acids long. The data originate from a study of shared clonotypes between healthy human individuals. Study observations and caveats: Lower generation probabilities were found for non-shared clonotypes than for those shared by all four donors. In this cohort, only blood was sampled, and tissue repertoires likely differ.

This clonotype was sampled from a man between 25 and 39 years old in good health. The rearrangement links TRBV10-3 to TRBJ2-7; D possibly corresponds to TRBD1 (6 bases). Specimen: naive CD4+ T cells sorted from blood. Regarding subset: CD45RA+ positively selected. This CDR3 reads CAISDGQTSEQYF. In DNA, the CDR3 is TGTGCCATCAGTGACGGACAGACCTCAGAGCAGTACTTC.